These T cell receptor beta chains were read from a single sample in a study of human T cells and chemical hapten exposure. TCRdb reanalysed the RACE reads using MiXCR and keeps one entry per CDR3 protein. The sample holds around 53,000 distinct CDR3 sequences, 9.3% seen once. The source material was whole blood, sampled in connection with sensitization to the hapten diphenylcyclopropenone (DPC). The receptors come from a woman in her fifties or sixties with alopecia areata. Some clones in this sample may be carry-over from other donors' samples. Each CDR3 is given with its conserved first and last residue. The D gene is left open where the match is weak. Expanded clones are given a class, and other clones once, few, many or no size at all.

V gene,D gene,clone size,J gene,CDR3 protein,CDR3 DNA
TRBV29-1,TRBD1,many,TRBJ1-2,CSVVRQGAGGYTF,TGCAGCGTTGTGAGACAGGGGGCAGGTGGCTACACCTTC
TRBV30,NA,many,TRBJ2-7,CAWSVPGLRSYEQYF,TGTGCCTGGAGTGTCCCGGGTCTTAGATCCTACGAGCAGTACTTC
TRBV28,NA,few,TRBJ1-3,CASSLGGGNTIYF,TGTGCCAGCAGTCTAGGGGGAGGAAACACCATATATTTT
TRBV5-1,TRBD2,NA,TRBJ2-7,CASSPGTRGEQYF,TGCGCCAGCAGCCCCGGGACTAGGGGCGAGCAGTACTTC
TRBV20-1,NA,few,TRBJ1-2,CSAADRPNYGYTF,TGCAGTGCGGCAGACAGGCCGAACTATGGCTACACCTTC
TRBV20-1,TRBD1,many,TRBJ1-4,CSAPRDRNNEKLFF,TGCAGTGCGCCTCGGGACAGAAATAATGAAAAACTGTTTTTT
TRBV3-1,TRBD2,NA,TRBJ2-7,CASSQGGGSSYEQYF,TGTGCCAGCAGCCAAGGCGGGGGGAGCTCCTACGAGCAGTACTTC
TRBV29-1,NA,NA,TRBJ1-1,CSARNTEAFF,TGCAGCGCCCGAAACACTGAAGCTTTCTTT
TRBV6-2/TRBV6-3,NA,NA,TRBJ1-6,CASSLDGVVNSPLHF,TGTGCCAGCAGCCTGGACGGTGTAGTGAATTCACCCCTCCACTTT
TRBV5-1,TRBD1,NA,TRBJ2-7,CASSSGDRQSGEQYF,TGCGCCAGCAGCTCGGGGGACAGGCAGTCGGGTGAGCAGTACTTC
TRBV6-2/TRBV6-3,NA,many,TRBJ2-5,CASSYSSRRVGETQYF,TGTGCCAGCAGTTACTCGTCCAGGCGAGTTGGGGAGACCCAGTACTTC
TRBV9,NA,few,TRBJ2-7,CASSLTENYEQYF,TGTGCCAGCAGTCTTACAGAAAACTACGAGCAGTACTTC
TRBV12-3/TRBV12-4,NA,NA,TRBJ2-1,CASSSQGPTQFF,TGTGCCAGCAGTTCCCAGGGTCCCACTCAGTTCTTC
TRBV28,TRBD1,few,TRBJ2-4,CASSLPASGTGVKNIQYF,TGTGCCAGCAGTTTACCCGCCTCCGGGACAGGGGTCAAAAACATTCAGTACTTC
TRBV3-1,NA,many,TRBJ2-2,CASSRDTWDGELFF,TGTGCCAGCAGCCGGGACACCTGGGATGGGGAGCTGTTTTTT
TRBV20-1,NA,many,TRBJ2-1,CSASGSDPYNEQFF,TGCAGTGCTAGCGGGAGCGATCCCTACAATGAGCAGTTCTTC
TRBV24-1,TRBD2,many,TRBJ2-3,CATSWTSGSGDTQYF,TGTGCCACCAGTTGGACTAGCGGGAGTGGAGATACGCAGTATTTT
TRBV2,NA,few,TRBJ1-5,CASGGGRVKNQPQHF,TGTGCCAGCGGGGGAGGCAGGGTTAAAAATCAGCCCCAGCATTTT
TRBV7-2,NA,many,TRBJ1-1,CASSSDGPEAFF,TGTGCCAGCAGCAGTGACGGTCCTGAAGCTTTCTTT
TRBV12-3/TRBV12-4,NA,many,TRBJ2-5,CASSPDRYQETQYF,TGTGCCAGCAGTCCTGACAGGTACCAAGAGACCCAGTACTTC
TRBV20-1,NA,NA,TRBJ2-1,CSAEGSYSHNEQFF,TGCAGTGCGGAGGGGTCGTACTCTCACAATGAGCAGTTCTTC
TRBV19,NA,many,TRBJ1-4,CASTLTATNEKLFF,TGTGCCAGTACCCTGACCGCAACTAATGAAAAACTGTTTTTT
TRBV20-1,TRBD1,NA,TRBJ2-1,CSAHPGQGLNEQFF,TGCAGTGCTCACCCGGGACAGGGCTTGAATGAGCAGTTCTTC
TRBV7-9,NA,medium-sized,TRBJ2-7,CASSLGRVPYEQYF,TGTGCCAGCAGCTTAGGAAGGGTCCCCTACGAGCAGTACTTC
TRBV12-3/TRBV12-4,TRBD1,few,TRBJ1-2,CASSPRQGSNYGYTF,TGTGCCAGCAGCCCTCGACAGGGTAGTAACTATGGCTACACCTTC
TRBV7-2,TRBD1,many,TRBJ2-3,CASSLVGRGTDTQYF,TGTGCCAGCAGCTTAGTGGGCAGGGGGACAGATACGCAGTATTTT
TRBV10-3,NA,few,TRBJ1-1,CAAGTWSTEAFF,TGTGCCGCCGGTACTTGGAGCACTGAAGCTTTCTTT
TRBV28,TRBD2,once,TRBJ2-5,CASSSPSGDQETQYF,TGTGCCAGCAGTTCCCCTAGCGGCGATCAAGAGACCCAGTACTTC
TRBV7-7,TRBD1,many,TRBJ2-2,CASSLGTGANTGELFF,TGTGCCAGCAGCTTGGGGACAGGGGCGAACACCGGGGAGCTGTTTTTT
TRBV30,TRBD2,NA,TRBJ2-3,CAWGGPLAGGWDTQYF,TGTGCCTGGGGTGGCCCTCTAGCGGGAGGGTGGGATACGCAGTATTTT
TRBV7-6,TRBD2,many,TRBJ2-5,CASTLRGSGRVLETQYF,TGTGCCAGCACCCTTCGAGGTAGCGGGAGGGTACTAGAGACCCAGTACTTC
TRBV20-1,NA,many,TRBJ2-7,CSASSPAHGAYEQYF,TGCAGTGCTAGCAGTCCCGCCCACGGGGCTTACGAGCAGTACTTC
TRBV29-1,TRBD2,NA,TRBJ2-1,CSVRTSGNEQFF,TGCAGCGTTCGTACTAGCGGAAATGAGCAGTTCTTC
TRBV11-2,NA,many,TRBJ2-1,CASSLKGPYNEQFF,TGTGCCAGCAGCTTAAAAGGACCTTACAATGAGCAGTTCTTC
TRBV6-5,TRBD1,few,TRBJ2-3,CASRERDRGRNTQYF,TGTGCCAGCAGGGAGAGGGACAGGGGAAGGAATACGCAGTATTTT
TRBV12-3/TRBV12-4,TRBD2,few,TRBJ2-7,CASSPGPGGMYEQYF,TGTGCCAGCAGCCCCGGGCCCGGGGGGATGTACGAGCAGTACTTC
TRBV5-1,TRBD2,many,TRBJ2-1,CASSLALAGNNEQFF,TGCGCCAGCAGCCTGGCGCTAGCGGGAAACAATGAGCAGTTCTTC
TRBV28,NA,many,TRBJ2-5,CASSFRQGYQETQYF,TGTGCCAGCAGTTTCCGACAAGGGTACCAAGAGACCCAGTACTTC
TRBV7-7,NA,few,TRBJ2-2,CASSVVWSGELFF,TGTGCCAGCAGCGTGGTGTGGTCCGGGGAGCTGTTTTTT
TRBV12-3/TRBV12-4,NA,few,TRBJ1-2,CASSPSGTFLGYTF,TGTGCCAGCAGTCCTAGTGGGACATTTCTTGGCTACACCTTC
TRBV5-6,TRBD1,many,TRBJ2-1,CASSLDRGFYNEQFF,TGTGCCAGCAGTCTGGACAGGGGCTTTTACAATGAGCAGTTCTTC
TRBV7-2,TRBD2,many,TRBJ2-7,CASSFSGLNSYEQYF,TGTGCCAGCAGCTTTAGCGGGTTGAACTCCTACGAGCAGTACTTC
TRBV7-9,NA,NA,TRBJ1-4,CASSLGHRAAEKLFF,TGTGCCAGCAGCTTAGGCCACAGGGCGGCTGAAAAACTGTTTTTT
TRBV11-2,NA,many,TRBJ2-1,CASSTIRGDEQFF,TGTGCCAGCAGCACTATTCGCGGCGATGAGCAGTTCTTC
TRBV7-2,TRBD2,many,TRBJ2-1,CASSSGTSGSFEQFF,TGTGCCAGCAGCTCCGGGACTAGCGGGAGTTTTGAGCAGTTCTTC
TRBV7-8,TRBD1,many,TRBJ1-4,CASSLGQGARQLFF,TGTGCCAGCAGCCTGGGCCAGGGGGCAAGACAACTGTTTTTT
TRBV7-2,NA,many,TRBJ2-4,CASSLGSGGGRVRIQYF,TGTGCCAGCAGCTTAGGGTCGGGGGGCGGACGGGTACGCATTCAGTACTTC
TRBV30,TRBD1,many,TRBJ2-7,CAWSAPRRGLAYEQYF,TGTGCCTGGAGTGCCCCCCGCAGGGGGTTAGCCTACGAGCAGTACTTC
TRBV30,NA,NA,TRBJ2-2,CAWSPRAGELFF,TGTGCCTGGAGCCCCCGTGCCGGGGAGCTGTTTTTT
TRBV5-1,TRBD1,many,TRBJ1-1,CASSSDREMRGTEAFF,TGCGCCAGCAGCAGTGACAGGGAAATGAGAGGAACTGAAGCTTTCTTT
TRBV20-1,TRBD2,few,TRBJ2-1,CSAIPGTSMNNEQFF,TGCAGTGCTATCCCCGGGACTAGCATGAACAATGAGCAGTTCTTC
TRBV5-1,TRBD2,many,TRBJ2-5,CASSYGTSGRGSETQYF,TGCGCCAGCAGCTACGGGACTAGCGGGAGAGGTTCAGAGACCCAGTACTTC
TRBV4-3,NA,many,TRBJ1-4,CASSQQYREVNEKLFF,TGCGCCAGCAGCCAACAATACAGGGAGGTTAATGAAAAACTGTTTTTT
TRBV20-1,NA,many,TRBJ2-7,CSARDLRGPSYEQYF,TGCAGTGCTAGAGATCTCAGGGGCCCATCCTACGAGCAGTACTTC
TRBV28,NA,many,TRBJ2-3,CASSSSSSFILRSSTDTQYF,TGTGCCAGCAGTTCCTCGAGTTCGTTCATTCTTCGGTCTAGCACAGATACGCAGTATTTT
TRBV12-3/TRBV12-4,NA,few,TRBJ2-4,CASSEDYTYGNIQYF,TGTGCCAGCAGTGAGGACTACACTTATGGAAACATTCAGTACTTC
TRBV7-9,TRBD2,few,TRBJ2-1,CASSTQALAGAAIF,TGTGCCAGCAGCACCCAAGCACTAGCGGGGGCCGCAATCTTC
TRBV20-1,NA,many,TRBJ2-7,CSTLNRDSSYEQYF,TGCAGTACTCTGAACAGGGATTCCTCCTACGAGCAGTACTTC
TRBV16,TRBD2,medium-sized,TRBJ2-1,CASSAGGRYNEQFF,TGTGCCAGCAGCGCGGGGGGACGTTACAATGAGCAGTTCTTC
TRBV5-1,TRBD1,once,TRBJ1-5,CASSLAPGQGFTQHF,TGCGCCAGCAGCTTGGCCCCGGGACAGGGCTTCACGCAGCATTTT